This T cell receptor (beta chain) is from a study of blood T cell repertoires in COVID-19. Study at large: Samples came from the United States, Italy and Spain, spanning acute and convalescent COVID-19. T cells, B-cell-depleted T cells, or PBMCs supplied cDNA or gDNA.

In the authors' workflow: Estimates of nucleated cell counts were drawn from the amplification of reference gene primers. Assay used: immunoSEQ multiplex PCR; TCRdb lists only in-frame clones, some missing. For V, J and clone size, that table is used; D and trimming come from the DNA. The table includes more than 85,000 clones, around 84% detected once. This sequence was found in an elderly woman with acute or convalescent COVID-19. The sequenced material came from peripheral blood.

The chain's CDR3 is CASSPLAGSSSYEQYF. In nucleotides, the CDR3 is TGTGCCAGCAGCCCTCTAGCCGGGTCCTCCTCCTACGAGCAGTACTTC. The rearrangement uses TRBV4-2 and TRBJ2-7, with a tentative D call TRBD2 (5 bases). The V end lost 4 bases, the J end lost 0 bases, and 16 bases lay between the germline ends. The CDR3 contains 16 residues. Per the germline V gene, CDR1 is LGHNA and CDR2 is YNFKEQ.